This TCR beta chain derives from a study of human T cells and chemical hapten exposure. Across the whole study: After 6 days, upper back 0.01% DPC patch tests were scored.

TCRdb fed the RACE reads into MiXCR, producing one record per CDR3 protein. This table holds about 49,000 distinct CDR3 sequences, 9% to 9.5% found once. V lost 4 bases, J lost 0 bases, and 18 bases lay in between. The V gene's germline CDR1 is DFQATT and CDR2 SNEGSKA (reference sequence). The length of the CDR3 is 17 residues. Time point in this sample: patch test 1, 2 weeks after DPC sensitization. Treatment reported: therapeutic diphenylcyclopropenone sensitization with weekly scalp DPC. There are a few counts of this clonotype. The chain joins TRBV20-1 to TRBJ2-2; D call uncertain. The specimen comprised whole blood, sampled in connection with sensitization to the hapten diphenylcyclopropenone (DPC). This receptor was taken from a woman aged 45 to 65 with alopecia areata. Some clones in this sample may be carry-over from other donors' samples. CDR3 loop: CSAKPLSRFANTGELFF. The CDR3 bases are TGCAGTGCTAAGCCTTTATCGAGGTTCGCGAACACCGGGGAGCTGTTTTTT.